One and the same sample provided the 19 T cell receptor beta chains below, sequenced in a study of brain T cells in children with intractable seizures. Only in-frame clones appear in the TCRdb table, and some are missing; sequencing was by immunoSEQ multiplex PCR. The sample shows about 110,000 clones, 90% to 95% of them seen only once. Sequenced here: peripheral blood, sampled at surgery. These receptor sequences come from a boy younger than two with hemimegalencephaly and intractable seizures.

The CDR3 sequence is CASPGQGNTEAFF. DNA for the CDR3: TGTGCCAGCCCGGGACAGGGGAACACTGAAGCTTTCTTT. This chain connects TRBV28 to TRBJ1-1, with 9 bases that match TRBD1. The V and J ends lost 8 bases and 1 base, in that order; junction bases with no gene match: 2. CDR1 and CDR2 (germline): MDHEN, SYDVKM. This CDR3 spans 13 amino acids.

The chain couples TRBV19 to TRBJ1-6; D unclear. The ends were cut back, 5 bases at V and 2 bases at J, with 10 bases in the middle. This CDR3 is 15 amino acids long. Germline CDR1 LNHDA, CDR2 SQIVND (reference sequence). This CDR3 is CASSGGFTYNSPLHF. CDR3 sequence (DNA): TGTGCCAGTAGTGGAGGGTTTACCTATAATTCACCCCTCCACTTT.

The chain employs TRBV24-1 and TRBJ1-2; D remains unclear. Germline V CDR1 and CDR2: KGHDR, SFDVKD. This CDR3 has 12 residues. Trimming stripped 1 base from V and 3 bases from J, with 2 bases between. The CDR3 sequence: CATSDFDYGYTF. The DNA for the CDR3 is TGTGCCACCAGTGATTTCGACTATGGCTACACCTTC.

V usage is TRBV5-1 and J usage is TRBJ2-4; 12 positions agree with TRBD2. The CDR3 runs 20 residues. Unmatched junction bases numbered 13, after V lost 3 bases and J lost 0 bases. CDR1 and CDR2 (germline): SGHRS, YFSETQ. The CDR3 DNA follows: TGCGCCAGCAGCTCACTAGCGGGAGGCGGTGGTGGTTCAGCCAAAAACATTCAGTACTTC. Translation: CASSSLAGGGGGSAKNIQYF.

The J gene is TRBJ2-2, the V gene TRBV21-1; no DNA check was done on the table's D call, TRBD1. TRBV21-1 is a documented pseudogene. The CDR3 has 15 amino acids. CDR3: CASSKDTGQTGELFF. The CDR3, as DNA: TGTGCCAGCAGCAAAGATACAGGACAAACCGGGGAGCTGTTTTTT.

The chain links TRBV27 to TRBJ2-3; 7 bases are a match to TRBD1. This CDR3 comprises 15 residues. Germline V gene lookup returns CDR1 MNHEY and CDR2 SMNVEV (reference sequence). Germline trimming cut 5 bases from V and 2 bases from J; bases unmatched to any gene: 7. The CDR3 loop reads CASSPRQGSTDTQYF. The CDR3 nucleotides are TGTGCCAGCAGTCCTCGACAGGGCTCCACAGATACGCAGTATTTT.

The J gene is TRBJ2-7, the V gene TRBV5-1; D call uncertain. The V and J ends lost 2 bases and 2 bases respectively, with 11 bases between them. Germline-derived CDR1 and CDR2 are SGHRS and YFSETQ. The CDR3 length is 14 residues. CDR3 nucleotide sequence: TGCGCCAGCAGCTTTACGGGCTTAGCCTACGAGCAGTACTTC. Translating gives CASSFTGLAYEQYF.

The CDR3 sequence is CASSPGLLNYGYTF. In DNA, the CDR3 is TGTGCCAGCAGTCCGGGACTGCTGAACTATGGCTACACCTTC. This sequence joins TRBV27 and TRBJ1-2; D is perhaps TRBD1 (5 bases). This CDR3 has 14 amino acids. V was trimmed by 5 bases and J by 2 bases, leaving 12 bases between them. Per germline, CDR1 MNHEY and CDR2 SMNVEV (reference sequence).

This clone was seen just once. This sequence joins TRBV27 and TRBJ2-3; TRBD2 matches 7 bases. Germline loops: CDR1 MNHEY, CDR2 SMNVEV (reference sequence). J lost 2 bases, V lost 3 bases, and 5 bases had no gene match. The CDR3 runs to 15 residues. The CDR3 DNA follows: TGTGCCAGCAGTTTGCGGGACTACCTCACAGATACGCAGTATTTT. This codes for CASSLRDYLTDTQYF.

V is TRBV6-6 and J is TRBJ1-6, with D maybe TRBD1 (5 bases). This CDR3 spans 16 amino acids. V lost 5 bases and J 5 bases, leaving 16 bases between the germline ends. CDR1 MNHNY and CDR2 SVGAGI come from the germline V gene (reference sequence). The CDR3 nucleotides are TGTGCCAGCAGTCCTTCCCCGGGACGGAATAATTCACCCCTCCACTTT. As protein: CASSPSPGRNNSPLHF.

The chain is built from TRBV10-3 and TRBJ2-3; no reliable D call. Trimming stripped 4 bases from V and 3 bases from J, with 11 bases between. The CDR3 consists of 14 residues. Germline V gives CDR1 ENHRY, CDR2 SYGVKD. The CDR3 bases are TGTGCCATCAGTGGTGGATTGGATACAGATACGCAGTATTTT. Its protein is CAISGGLDTDTQYF.

V and J are TRBV14 and TRBJ1-1; D is undetermined. The V and J ends lost 0 bases and 7 bases respectively, with 12 bases between them. The CDR3 is 14 residues long. Germline V CDR1 and CDR2: SGHDN, FVKESK. CDR3 in DNA: TGTGCCAGCAGCCAAGATTTAGGGTCAAATGAAGCTTTCTTT. Translated, it gives CASSQDLGSNEAFF.

This chain joins TRBV19 and TRBJ1-5, with 9 bases fitting TRBD1. The CDR3 covers 15 residues. Germline CDR1 is LNHDA and CDR2 is SQIVND (reference sequence). Trimming cost V 5 bases and J 7 bases; bases outside gene matches: 9. The CDR3 sequence: CASSPRDRAGQPQHF. The CDR3 DNA reads TGTGCCAGTAGTCCCCGGGACAGGGCGGGACAGCCCCAGCATTTT.

The CDR3 nucleotides read TGCGCCAGCAGCCGAGATCTTAGGGGGTCGGGCACCGGGGAGCTGTTTTTT. Encoded protein: CASSRDLRGSGTGELFF. This sequence joins TRBV4-1 and TRBJ2-2; possible D gene TRBD1, 6 bases. Germline lookup yields CDR1 MGHRA and CDR2 YSYEKL. The CDR3 sequence is 17 residues long. The germline V and J ends were trimmed by 4 bases and 4 bases, with 19 bases remaining between them.

The rearrangement uses TRBV29-1 and TRBJ1-3; possibly TRBD1 for D (5 bases). The germline V and J ends were trimmed by 7 bases and 0 bases, with 7 bases remaining between them. Germline V gives CDR1 SQVTM, CDR2 ANQGSEA. The CDR3 runs to 12 residues. CDR3 residues: CSAGTSGNTIYF. Written as DNA, the CDR3 is TGCAGCGCCGGGACCTCTGGAAACACCATATATTTT.

The rearrangement uses TRBV5-3 and TRBJ1-4; D is ambiguous. TRBV5-3 is labeled an ORF, and its function is uncertain. V dropped 2 bases and J dropped 0 bases, with 11 bases sitting between them. This CDR3 region has 16 residues. For the CDR3, the DNA is TGTGCCAGAAGCTTCCACAGAATACCAACTAATGAAAAACTGTTTTTT. This sequence encodes CARSFHRIPTNEKLFF.

The chain recombines TRBV2 with TRBJ2-2, with 12 positions matching TRBD1. The CDR3 covers 15 residues. CDR1 SNHLY and CDR2 FYNNEI come from the germline V gene. V shed 7 bases, J shed 6 bases, and the junction held 6 bases outside the gene matches. CDR3 loop: CASTPGQGASGELFF. As DNA, the CDR3 is TGTGCCAGCACTCCGGGACAGGGGGCTTCCGGGGAGCTGTTTTTT.

The chain uses TRBV4-1 and TRBJ2-1; 10 bases map to TRBD2. Trimming at V came to 4 bases and at J to 6 bases, leaving 6 bases not matched to a gene. The germline CDR1 and CDR2 sequences are MGHRA and YSYEKL. This CDR3 contains 15 residues. In nucleotides, the CDR3 is TGCGCCAGCAGCCCGGGACTAGCGATCTTCAATGAGCAGTTCTTC. This sequence encodes CASSPGLAIFNEQFF.

The CDR3 region has the DNA TGTGCCAGTAGTAATCTGGGGGGTGATACGCAGTATTTT. This gives the protein CASSNLGGDTQYF. This sequence joins TRBV19 and TRBJ2-3; a possible D gene is TRBD2 (6 bases). Germline CDR1 LNHDA, CDR2 SQIVND (reference sequence). Deletions cut 4 bases from V and 6 bases from J, with 11 bases between. The CDR3 runs 13 residues.